This TCR beta chain was captured by sequencing in a study of blood T cell repertoires in COVID-19. Trimming shortened V by 1 base and J by 5 bases, and 12 bases separated the two germline ends. From germline, CDR1 is KGHSH and CDR2 LQKENI. The CDR3 spans 15 residues. Data came from immunoSEQ multiplex PCR; TCRdb stores just in-frame clones and leaves some out. The data show around 150,000 clones, 80% seen once. This sequence joins TRBV18 and TRBJ1-5; D is possibly TRBD1 (6 bases). What was sequenced was PBMCs or T cells enriched from blood (not recorded which). The sequence derives from a woman aged 60-70 years who had recovered from COVID-19. CDR3 loop: CASSPLTGTDQPQHF. The CDR3 coding sequence is TGTGCCAGCTCACCACTCACAGGGACGGATCAGCCCCAGCATTTT.